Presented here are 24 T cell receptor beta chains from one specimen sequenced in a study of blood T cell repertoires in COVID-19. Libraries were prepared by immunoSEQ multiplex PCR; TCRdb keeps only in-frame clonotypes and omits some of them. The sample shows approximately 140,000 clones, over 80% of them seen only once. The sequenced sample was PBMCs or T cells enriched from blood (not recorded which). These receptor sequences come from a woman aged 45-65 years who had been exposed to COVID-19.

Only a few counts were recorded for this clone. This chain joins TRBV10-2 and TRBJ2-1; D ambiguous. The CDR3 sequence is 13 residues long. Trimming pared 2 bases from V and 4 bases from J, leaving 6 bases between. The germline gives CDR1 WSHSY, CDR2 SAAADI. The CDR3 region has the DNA TGCGCCAGCAGTGAGATACAGTACAATGAGCAGTTCTTC. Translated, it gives CASSEIQYNEQFF.

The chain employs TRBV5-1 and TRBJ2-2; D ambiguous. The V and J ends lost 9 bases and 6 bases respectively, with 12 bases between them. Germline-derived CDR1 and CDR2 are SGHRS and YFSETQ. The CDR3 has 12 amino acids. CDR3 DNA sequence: TGCGCCACCCCTTTAGAGGCCGGGGAGCTGTTTTTT. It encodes CATPLEAGELFF. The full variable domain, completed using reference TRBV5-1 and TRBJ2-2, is KAGVTQTPRYLIKTRGQQVTLSCSPISGHRSVSWYQQTPGQGLQFLFEYFSETQRNKGNFPGRFSGRQFSNSRSEMNVSTLELGDSALYLCATPLEAGELFFGEGSRLTVL.

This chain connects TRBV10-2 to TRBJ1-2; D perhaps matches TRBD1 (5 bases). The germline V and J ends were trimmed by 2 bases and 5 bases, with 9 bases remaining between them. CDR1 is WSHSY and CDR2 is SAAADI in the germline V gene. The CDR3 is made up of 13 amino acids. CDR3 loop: CASSEQGRYGYTF. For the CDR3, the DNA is TGCGCCAGCAGTGAGCAGGGCAGATATGGCTACACCTTC.

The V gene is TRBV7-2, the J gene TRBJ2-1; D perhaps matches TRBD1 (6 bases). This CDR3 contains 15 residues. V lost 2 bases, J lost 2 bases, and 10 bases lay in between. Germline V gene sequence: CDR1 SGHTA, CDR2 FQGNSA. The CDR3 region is CASSLSQGPYNEQFF. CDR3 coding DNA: TGTGCCAGCAGCTTAAGTCAGGGGCCCTACAATGAGCAGTTCTTC.

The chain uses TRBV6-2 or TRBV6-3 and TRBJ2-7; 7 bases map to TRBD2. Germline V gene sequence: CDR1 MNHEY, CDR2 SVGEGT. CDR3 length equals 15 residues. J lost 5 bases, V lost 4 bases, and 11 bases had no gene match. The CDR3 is CASSSGLISGHEQYF. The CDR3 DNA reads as TGTGCCAGCAGTTCGGGACTAATCTCTGGCCACGAGCAGTACTTC.

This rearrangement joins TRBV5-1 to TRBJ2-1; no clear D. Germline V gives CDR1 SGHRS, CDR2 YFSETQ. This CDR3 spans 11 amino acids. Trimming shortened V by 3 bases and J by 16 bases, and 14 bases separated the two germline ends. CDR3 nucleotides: TGCGCCAGCAGCTCTTCGTCACAACCATTCTTC. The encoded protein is CASSSSSQPFF.

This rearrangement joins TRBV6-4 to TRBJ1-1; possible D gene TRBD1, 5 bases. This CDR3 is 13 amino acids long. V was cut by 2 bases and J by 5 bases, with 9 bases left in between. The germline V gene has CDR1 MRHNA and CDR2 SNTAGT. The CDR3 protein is CASSDGAGTEAFF. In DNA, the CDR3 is TGTGCCAGCAGTGACGGGGCGGGGACTGAAGCTTTCTTT.

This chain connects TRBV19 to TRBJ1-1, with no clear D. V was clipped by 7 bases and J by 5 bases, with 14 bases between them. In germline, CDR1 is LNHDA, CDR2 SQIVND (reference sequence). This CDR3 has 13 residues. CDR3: CASKLPAGTEAFF. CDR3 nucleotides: TGTGCCAGTAAACTCCCAGCGGGAACTGAAGCTTTCTTT.

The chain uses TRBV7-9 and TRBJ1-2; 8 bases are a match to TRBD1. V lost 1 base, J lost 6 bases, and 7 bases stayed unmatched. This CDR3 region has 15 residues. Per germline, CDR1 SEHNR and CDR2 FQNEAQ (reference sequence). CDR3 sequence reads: CASSLEGQAMDGYTF. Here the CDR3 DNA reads TGTGCCAGCAGCTTAGAGGGACAGGCAATGGATGGCTACACCTTC.

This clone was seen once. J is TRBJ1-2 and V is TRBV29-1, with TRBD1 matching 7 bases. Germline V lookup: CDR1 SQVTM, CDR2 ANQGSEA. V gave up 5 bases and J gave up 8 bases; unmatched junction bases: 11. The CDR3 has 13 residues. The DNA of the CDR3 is TGCAGCGTTTTAGGGACAGACACGAGAGGCTACACCTTC. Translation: CSVLGTDTRGYTF.

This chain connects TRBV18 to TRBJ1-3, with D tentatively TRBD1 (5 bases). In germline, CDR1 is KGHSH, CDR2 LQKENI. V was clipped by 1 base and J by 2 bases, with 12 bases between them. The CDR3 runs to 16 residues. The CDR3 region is CASSPQKGKTGNTIYF. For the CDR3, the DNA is TGTGCCAGCTCACCACAAAAGGGGAAAACTGGAAACACCATATATTTT.

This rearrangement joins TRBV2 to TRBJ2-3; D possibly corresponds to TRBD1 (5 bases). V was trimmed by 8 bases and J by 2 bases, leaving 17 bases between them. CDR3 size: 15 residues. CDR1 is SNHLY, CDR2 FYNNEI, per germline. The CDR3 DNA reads TGTGCCAGCGGGCTCATGAAAGGGGCCACAGATACGCAGTATTTT. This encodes CASGLMKGATDTQYF.

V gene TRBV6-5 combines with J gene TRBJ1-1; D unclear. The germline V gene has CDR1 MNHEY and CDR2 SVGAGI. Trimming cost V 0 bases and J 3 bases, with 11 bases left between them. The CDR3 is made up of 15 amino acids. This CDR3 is CASSYSRMLDTEAFF. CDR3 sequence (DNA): TGTGCCAGCAGTTACTCGAGGATGTTGGACACTGAAGCTTTCTTT.

The CDR3: CSVAGTGSYEQYF. Written as DNA, the CDR3 is TGCAGCGTCGCCGGGACAGGGTCCTACGAGCAGTACTTC. The rearrangement joins TRBV29-1 to TRBJ2-7, with 9 bases lining up with TRBD1. Losses at the gene ends were 6 bases for V and 1 base for J; bases not matched to a gene: 4. The CDR3 runs to 13 residues. Germline CDR1 reads SQVTM; CDR2 reads ANQGSEA.

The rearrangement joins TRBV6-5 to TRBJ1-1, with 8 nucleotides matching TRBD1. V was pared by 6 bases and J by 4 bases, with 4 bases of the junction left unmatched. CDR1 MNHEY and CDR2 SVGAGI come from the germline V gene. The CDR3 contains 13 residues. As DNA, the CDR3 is TGTGCCAGCAGCCCCACAGGGGGCACTGAAGCTTTCTTT. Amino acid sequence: CASSPTGGTEAFF.

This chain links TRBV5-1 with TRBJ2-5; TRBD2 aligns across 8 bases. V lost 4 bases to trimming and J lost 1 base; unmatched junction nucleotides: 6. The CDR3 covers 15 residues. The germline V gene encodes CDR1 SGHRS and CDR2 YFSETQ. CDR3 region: CASSLTGLAQETQYF. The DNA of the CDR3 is TGCGCCAGCAGCCTTACCGGACTAGCCCAAGAGACCCAGTACTTC.

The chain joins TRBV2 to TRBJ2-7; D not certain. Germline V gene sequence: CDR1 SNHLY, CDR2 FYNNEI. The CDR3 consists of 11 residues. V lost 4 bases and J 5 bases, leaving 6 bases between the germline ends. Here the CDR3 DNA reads TGTGCCAGCAGTGTTATCGACGAGCAGTACTTC. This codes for CASSVIDEQYF.

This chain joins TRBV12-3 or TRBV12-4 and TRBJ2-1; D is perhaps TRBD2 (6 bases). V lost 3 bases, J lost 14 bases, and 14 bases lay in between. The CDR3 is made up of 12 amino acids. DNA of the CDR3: TGTGCCAGCAGTTTTATAGCACGGGAGAAGTTCTTC. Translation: CASSFIAREKFF.

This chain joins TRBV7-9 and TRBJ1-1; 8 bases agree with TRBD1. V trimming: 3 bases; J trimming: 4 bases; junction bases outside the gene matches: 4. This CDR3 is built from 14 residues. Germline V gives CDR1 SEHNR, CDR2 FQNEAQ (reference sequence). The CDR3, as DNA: TGTGCCAGCAGCTTGGACAGGGTTGGCACTGAAGCTTTCTTT. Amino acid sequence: CASSLDRVGTEAFF.

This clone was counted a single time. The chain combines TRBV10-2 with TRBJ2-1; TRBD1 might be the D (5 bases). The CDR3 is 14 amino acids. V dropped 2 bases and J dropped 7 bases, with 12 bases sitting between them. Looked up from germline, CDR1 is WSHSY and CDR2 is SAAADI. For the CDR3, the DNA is TGCGCCAGCAGTGAGCCAGGCAGGGATAATGAGCAGTTCTTC. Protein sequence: CASSEPGRDNEQFF.

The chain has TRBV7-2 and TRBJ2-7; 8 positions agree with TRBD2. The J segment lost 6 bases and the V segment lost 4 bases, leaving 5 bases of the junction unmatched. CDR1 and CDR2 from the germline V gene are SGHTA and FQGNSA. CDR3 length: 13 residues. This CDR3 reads CASSSGLVGEQYF. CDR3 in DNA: TGTGCCAGCAGCTCGGGACTAGTTGGCGAGCAGTACTTC. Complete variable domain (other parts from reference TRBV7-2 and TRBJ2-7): GAGVSQSPSNKVTEKGKDVELRCDPISGHTALYWYRQSLGQGLEFLIYFQGNSAPDKSGLPSDRFSAERTGGSVSTLTIQRTQQEDSAVYLCASSSGLVGEQYFGPGTRLTVT.

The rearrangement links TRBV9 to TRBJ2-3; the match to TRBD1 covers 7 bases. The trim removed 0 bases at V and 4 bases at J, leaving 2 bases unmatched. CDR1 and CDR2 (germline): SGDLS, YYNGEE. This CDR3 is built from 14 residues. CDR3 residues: CASSVGTGADTQYF. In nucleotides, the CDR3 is TGTGCCAGCAGCGTAGGGACAGGCGCAGATACGCAGTATTTT.

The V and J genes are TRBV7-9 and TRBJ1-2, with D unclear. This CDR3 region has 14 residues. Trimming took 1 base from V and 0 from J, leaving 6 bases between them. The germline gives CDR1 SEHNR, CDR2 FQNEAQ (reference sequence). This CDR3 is CASSLGGANYGYTF. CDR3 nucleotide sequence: TGTGCCAGCAGCTTAGGTGGAGCTAACTATGGCTACACCTTC.

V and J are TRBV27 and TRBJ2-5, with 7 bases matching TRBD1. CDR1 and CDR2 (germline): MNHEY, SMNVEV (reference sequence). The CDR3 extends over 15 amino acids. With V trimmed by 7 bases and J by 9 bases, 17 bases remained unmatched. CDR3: CASTSRRQGLGAQYF. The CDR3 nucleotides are TGTGCCAGCACCTCCCGGAGACAGGGTCTAGGAGCCCAGTACTTC.